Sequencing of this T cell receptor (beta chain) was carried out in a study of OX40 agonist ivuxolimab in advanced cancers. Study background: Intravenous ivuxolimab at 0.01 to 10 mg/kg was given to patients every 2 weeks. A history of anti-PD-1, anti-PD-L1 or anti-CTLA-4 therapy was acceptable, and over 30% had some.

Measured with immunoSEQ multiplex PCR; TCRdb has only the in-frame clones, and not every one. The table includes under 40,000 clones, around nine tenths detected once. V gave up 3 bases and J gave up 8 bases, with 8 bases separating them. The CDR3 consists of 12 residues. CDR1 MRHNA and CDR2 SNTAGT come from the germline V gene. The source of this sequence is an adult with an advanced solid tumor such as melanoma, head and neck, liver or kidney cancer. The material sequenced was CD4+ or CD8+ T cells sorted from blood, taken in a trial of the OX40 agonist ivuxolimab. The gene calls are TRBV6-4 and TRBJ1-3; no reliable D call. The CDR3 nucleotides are TGTGCCAGCAGTGATCGAACGTACACCATATATTTT. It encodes CASSDRTYTIYF.